This T cell receptor (beta chain) was found in a study of long-term antiretroviral therapy in people with HIV. Germline V gene data show CDR1 as KGHSH and CDR2 as LQKENI. The CDR3 runs to 14 residues. V shed 4 bases, J shed 10 bases, and the junction held 10 bases outside the gene matches. Samples were assayed with immunoSEQ v3.0 at survey level. Sequenced by immunoSEQ multiplex PCR; TCRdb stores in-frame clones only, minus some. Among 25,000 to 35,000 clones, over 90% were seen once, and the ten largest hold about 9.3%. Treated in the United States were all of the participants with HIV. The sequenced sample was unsorted PBMCs, obtained 6.2 years after starting antiretroviral therapy. V gene TRBV18 combines with J gene TRBJ1-1; 9 bases agree with TRBD1. The receptor was isolated from a man in his forties with HIV. In DNA form, the CDR3 reads TGTGCCAGCTCACGAGCCGGGACAGGGCTTGCAGCTTTCTTT. This encodes CASSRAGTGLAAFF.